This TCR beta chain appears in the sequencing data of a study of vaccination and CD4 T cells after COVID-19. Scientists ran DNA taken from cultured CD4+ T cells through the Oncomine TCR Beta short-read assay for sequencing. TCRdb reprocessed the PCR reads with MiXCR, giving one entry per CDR3 protein. The table records under 7,500 distinct CDR3 sequences, 55% of them present only once. Documented treatment: approximately nine-day PBMC culture with coronavirus spike peptide pools or control peptides (ViraFEST assay). Before the COVID-19 pandemic (2011-2018), CD4+ T cells were obtained from the unexposed donor. On this clonotype itself: Its antigen is unknown.

This clonotype originated in a human donor in good health. The sequencing sample was made of CD4+ T cells from blood, cultured in vitro.

This CDR3 reads CASRTGYGYTF. The CDR3 nucleotides are TGTGCCAGCCGGACAGGCTATGGCTACACCTTC. The gene calls are TRBV6-2 or TRBV6-3 and TRBJ1-2; 7 bases match TRBD1. The CDR3 runs 11 residues. Germline V gene sequence: CDR1 MNHEY, CDR2 SVGEGT. The V and J ends lost 8 bases and 4 bases, in that order; junction bases with no gene match: 1.